A selection of T cell receptor beta chains follows, all from one sample in a study of beta chain features in type 1 diabetes. Sequencing used immunoSEQ multiplex PCR; TCRdb keeps in-frame clones, though not all of them. The sample lists hundreds of thousands of clones, about 10% occurring once. Material for sequencing was naive CD4+ T cells from blood. Receptors were obtained from a woman aged 30 to 39 in good health. Both conserved end residues are part of each CDR3. Each record gives: V gene, D gene, J gene, clone size, CDR3 protein, CDR3 DNA. The D gene is left open where the match is weak. Clone sizes are given selectively: once, few, many, or a class where the clone is expanded.

TRBV23-1,TRBD1,TRBJ2-2,NA,CASSRGGTGNSGELFF,TGCGCCAGCAGCCGAGGTGGGACAGGGAATTCCGGGGAGCTGTTTTTT
TRBV25-1,NA,TRBJ2-7,few,CASRPQGQGYEQYF,TGTGCCAGCAGGCCCCAGGGGCAGGGCTACGAGCAGTACTTC
TRBV7-3,TRBD1,TRBJ1-1,few,CASSAQGGDTEAFF,TGTGCCAGCAGCGCCCAGGGGGGCGACACTGAAGCTTTCTTT
TRBV28,TRBD2,TRBJ2-7,NA,CASMGLAGVYYEQYF,TGTGCCAGCATGGGGCTGGCGGGAGTCTACTACGAGCAGTACTTC
TRBV6-1,TRBD2,TRBJ2-1,few,CATSGTSGNNEQFF,TGTGCCACGAGCGGGACTAGCGGGAATAATGAGCAGTTCTTC
TRBV28,TRBD2,TRBJ2-1,once,CASSSGLLPYNEQFF,TGTGCCAGCAGCTCGGGACTACTCCCCTACAATGAGCAGTTCTTC
TRBV19,NA,TRBJ1-2,few,CASSIPRRANYGYTF,TGTGCCAGTAGTATACCGAGGAGGGCAAACTATGGCTACACCTTC
TRBV28,TRBD1,TRBJ2-7,few,CASSPRLGQGQNYEQYF,TGTGCCAGCAGTCCACGACTTGGACAGGGACAGAACTACGAGCAGTACTTC
TRBV18,TRBD1,TRBJ2-3,NA,CASSTGQGVTDTQYF,TGTGCCAGCTCAACCGGACAGGGTGTCACAGATACGCAGTATTTT
TRBV2,NA,TRBJ1-1,few,CASLPRGNTEAFF,TGTGCCAGCCTCCCAAGGGGGAACACTGAAGCTTTCTTT
TRBV28,TRBD1,TRBJ1-1,NA,CASSNLNRGMNTEAFF,TGTGCCAGCAGTAACCTGAACAGGGGGATGAACACTGAAGCTTTCTTT
TRBV5-1,NA,TRBJ2-3,few,CASSFAGRGPDTQYF,TGCGCCAGCAGCTTTGCAGGGCGGGGTCCAGATACGCAGTATTTT
TRBV30,TRBD1,TRBJ1-4,NA,CAWTGTGEKLFF,TGTGCCTGGACGGGGACAGGTGAAAAACTGTTTTTT
TRBV4-3,TRBD2,TRBJ2-1,few,CASSQDLSGRAHNEQFF,TGCGCCAGCAGCCAAGATCTTAGCGGGAGGGCCCACAATGAGCAGTTCTTC
TRBV2,TRBD2,TRBJ2-7,NA,CASSGERLALSYEQYF,TGTGCCAGCAGTGGGGAAAGACTAGCGTTATCCTACGAGCAGTACTTC
TRBV9,NA,TRBJ2-7,NA,CASSVGTLGEQYF,TGTGCCAGCAGCGTAGGGACACTGGGGGAGCAGTACTTC
TRBV5-1,TRBD2,TRBJ2-2,few,CASSLTSGITGELFF,TGCGCCAGCAGCTTAACTAGCGGGATTACCGGGGAGCTGTTTTTT
TRBV4-3,NA,TRBJ1-2,NA,CASSQIDTDYGYTF,TGCGCCAGCAGCCAGATCGACACGGATTATGGCTACACCTTC
TRBV18,TRBD1,TRBJ2-5,NA,CASYRDRRYQETQYF,TGTGCCAGCTACCGGGACAGGAGGTACCAAGAGACCCAGTACTTC
TRBV28,TRBD1,TRBJ2-1,NA,CASSTLGQGTYNEQFF,TGTGCCAGCAGTACTCTCGGACAGGGGACTTACAATGAGCAGTTCTTC
TRBV15,TRBD1,TRBJ2-7,few,CATSAPYGTGGEQYF,TGTGCCACCAGCGCTCCCTACGGGACAGGGGGCGAGCAGTACTTC
TRBV7-2,TRBD1,TRBJ1-5,few,CASSMGQGMGNQPQHF,TGTGCCAGCAGCATGGGACAGGGGATGGGCAATCAGCCCCAGCATTTT
TRBV6-5,NA,TRBJ1-5,NA,CASSSDRNQPQHF,TGTGCCAGCAGCTCGGACAGAAATCAGCCCCAGCATTTT
TRBV25-1,TRBD2,TRBJ2-1,few,CASSETRTSDYNEQFF,TGTGCCAGCAGTGAGACGAGGACTAGCGACTACAATGAGCAGTTCTTC
TRBV5-6,TRBD1,TRBJ1-1,few,CASSRTGRAFF,TGTGCCAGCAGCAGGACAGGGAGAGCTTTCTTT
TRBV18,NA,TRBJ1-1,NA,CASSPDRMIQNTEAFF,TGTGCCAGCTCCCCCGACAGGATGATTCAGAACACTGAAGCTTTCTTT
TRBV4-3,NA,TRBJ1-4,NA,CASSQVVGFNEKLFF,TGCGCCAGCAGCCAAGTAGTCGGGTTTAATGAAAAACTGTTTTTT
TRBV2,TRBD2,TRBJ2-5,NA,CASMASGQETQYF,TGTGCCAGCATGGCTAGCGGGCAAGAGACCCAGTACTTC
TRBV18,TRBD1,TRBJ2-2,NA,CASPPIPGQGSGELFF,TGTGCCAGTCCACCGATACCGGGACAGGGGTCCGGGGAGCTGTTTTTT
TRBV28,NA,TRBJ2-7,few,CASRTQILYEQYF,TGTGCCAGCAGGACACAGATCCTATACGAGCAGTACTTC
TRBV28,TRBD1,TRBJ1-5,NA,CASTAGQGGQPQHF,TGTGCCAGCACCGCGGGACAGGGCGGTCAGCCCCAGCATTTT
TRBV5-6,TRBD2,TRBJ2-1,NA,CASSLGLAGGPVNEQFF,TGTGCCAGCAGCTTAGGTCTAGCGGGAGGGCCCGTAAATGAGCAGTTCTTC
TRBV4-2,TRBD2,TRBJ2-5,NA,CASSQDRAGESQETQYF,TGTGCCAGCAGCCAAGATCGGGCGGGAGAGAGCCAAGAGACCCAGTACTTC
TRBV7-9,TRBD2,TRBJ2-5,few,CASRLAGVETQYF,TGTGCCAGCAGATTAGCGGGAGTGGAGACCCAGTACTTC
TRBV7-3,NA,TRBJ2-1,few,CASSLTVSSGLAYNEQFF,TGTGCCAGCAGCTTAACGGTCTCGTCGGGACTCGCCTACAATGAGCAGTTCTTC
TRBV27,TRBD2,TRBJ2-1,NA,CASRSRLAGGRYLTSSSYNEQFF,TGTGCCAGCAGATCGAGACTAGCGGGAGGGAGATACCTTACCTCGAGCTCCTACAATGAGCAGTTCTTC
TRBV10-3,NA,TRBJ2-3,few,CAIRGGLSTDTQYF,TGTGCCATCAGGGGGGGGCTAAGCACAGATACGCAGTATTTT
TRBV5-4,TRBD1,TRBJ2-7,NA,CASSHGQVPVTYEQYF,TGTGCCAGCAGCCACGGACAGGTCCCAGTAACCTACGAGCAGTACTTC
TRBV7-2,TRBD1,TRBJ2-3,NA,CASSSRTGGTDTQYF,TGTGCCAGCAGCTCCCGGACAGGGGGCACAGATACGCAGTATTTT
TRBV5-1,TRBD2,TRBJ2-1,NA,CASSLQGGSYNEQFF,TGCGCCAGCAGCTTGCAGGGCGGGAGCTACAATGAGCAGTTCTTC
TRBV5-1,TRBD2,TRBJ2-5,NA,CASSLSGGVETQYF,TGCGCCAGCAGCTTGTCGGGAGGTGTGGAGACCCAGTACTTC
TRBV29-1,TRBD1,TRBJ1-1,few,CSYMGTGYTEAFF,TGCAGCTATATGGGGACAGGATACACTGAAGCTTTCTTT
TRBV25-1,NA,TRBJ1-1,NA,CASSELGGSVNTEAFF,TGTGCCAGCAGTGAATTAGGTGGCAGCGTGAACACTGAAGCTTTCTTT
TRBV29-1,TRBD1,TRBJ1-1,few,CSVDPTGAAEAFF,TGCAGCGTTGATCCCACAGGGGCGGCTGAAGCTTTCTTT
TRBV19,TRBD2,TRBJ2-1,NA,CASSTAGGPVNEQFF,TGTGCCAGTAGTACTGCGGGAGGGCCTGTTAATGAGCAGTTCTTC
TRBV7-3,TRBD1,TRBJ2-1,few,CASSSTGAPYNEQFF,TGTGCCAGCAGCTCAACAGGGGCCCCCTACAATGAGCAGTTCTTC
TRBV28,NA,TRBJ1-2,NA,CASSSGPGVGGYTF,TGTGCCAGCAGTTCGGGCCCGGGGGTCGGTGGCTACACCTTC
TRBV6-6,NA,TRBJ1-5,NA,CASSSERLRDQPQHF,TGTGCCAGCAGCTCAGAAAGATTGAGGGATCAGCCCCAGCATTTT
TRBV6-1,NA,TRBJ1-5,NA,CASSEQVGQPQHF,TGTGCCAGCAGTGAGCAGGTTGGTCAGCCCCAGCATTTT